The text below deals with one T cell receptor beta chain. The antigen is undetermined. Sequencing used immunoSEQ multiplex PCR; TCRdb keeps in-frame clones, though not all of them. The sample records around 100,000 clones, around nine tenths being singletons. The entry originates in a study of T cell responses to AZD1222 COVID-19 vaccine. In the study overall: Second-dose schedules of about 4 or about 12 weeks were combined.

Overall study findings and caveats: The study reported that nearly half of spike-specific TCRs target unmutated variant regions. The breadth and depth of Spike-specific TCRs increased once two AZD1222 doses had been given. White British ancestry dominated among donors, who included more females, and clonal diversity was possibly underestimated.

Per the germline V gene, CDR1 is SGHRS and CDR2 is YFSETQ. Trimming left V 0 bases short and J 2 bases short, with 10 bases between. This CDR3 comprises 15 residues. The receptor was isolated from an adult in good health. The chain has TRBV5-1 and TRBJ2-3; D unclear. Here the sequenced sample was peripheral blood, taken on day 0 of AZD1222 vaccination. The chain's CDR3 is CASSLGARDTDTQYF. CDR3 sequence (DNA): TGCGCCAGCAGCTTGGGGGCGCGAGACACAGATACGCAGTATTTT.